This T cell receptor beta chain was identified in a study of T cells in localized non-small cell lung cancer. The table came from immunoSEQ multiplex PCR; TCRdb's copy has only in-frame clones and leaves some out. Altogether tens of thousands of clones are present, approximately 89% being singletons, with the ten largest covering 4% to 5%. Of note for this clone: Its antigen is unidentified.

Whole-study findings and limits: A median of 57 of the top 100 tumor clones appeared in adjacent lung, which was paired and uninvolved.

From germline, CDR1 is LNHNV and CDR2 YYDKDF (reference sequence). V lost 3 bases, J lost 2 bases, and 23 bases lay in between. The CDR3 is made up of 20 amino acids. The chain combines TRBV15 with TRBJ2-6, with D possibly being TRBD1 (6 bases). This TCR came from an older female donor with stage II squamous cell lung carcinoma. This material consisted of peripheral blood, taken before any cancer treatment. The CDR3 loop reads CATSRGVKQGSRAGANVLTF. For the CDR3, the DNA is TGTGCCACCAGCAGGGGGGTCAAACAGGGAAGTAGGGCTGGGGCCAACGTCCTGACTTTC.